The T cell receptor beta chain under discussion was sequenced for a study of blood T cell repertoires in COVID-19 (dated by TCRdb to about 2020). Regarding the research as a whole: The collaborator samples originated in the United States, Italy and Spain and spanned the acute and convalescent phases of COVID-19. Nearly every sample came with metadata listing a de-identified subject ID, COVID-19 status, age in years and sex. The repertoires were released in a freely available public database meant as a resource for research on the immune response to SARS-CoV-2. The prospective study material was composed of cDNA or gDNA derived from T cells, B-cell-depleted T cells, or PBMCs. Where available, HLA class I and class II types were taken from metadata supplied by the sample provider and were not determined by assay-based typing. Deeply sampled blood TCRbeta repertoires from subjects exposed to, actively infected with, or recovered from COVID-19 were included in the dataset. The samples were drawn from the first 160 participants of the ongoing ImmuneRACE study and from 1,200 or so subjects provided by 6 global collaborators.

TCRbeta CDR3 regions were amplified from genomic DNA using the immunoSEQ Assay, a bias-controlled multiplex PCR. The authors' analysis ran thus. The number of nucleated cells in each sample was estimated by amplification of reference gene primers within the assay. Sequence reads were collapsed and filtered to measure the absolute abundance of every unique TCRbeta CDR3 rearrangement. For each sample, productive Simpson clonality was calculated as the square root of Simpson's diversity index over productive rearrangements. The immuneACCESS repertoire file appears here via TCRdb, limited to in-frame rearrangements. These files lack a portion of the clones; in checked studies, under half of the deficit traces to unresolved V genes, and the cause of the others is not known. V, J and clone size are those of that table, while D and trimming were read from the DNA. The sample table shows 65,000 to 85,000 clones, and around 80% are seen once. 5.3% of the sample belongs to the ten largest clones.

On this clone itself: The specificity of this receptor is unknown. Per-nucleotide qualities are absent, and no much larger clonotype sits a single base away.

CDR1 and CDR2 (SEHNR, FQNEAQ) derive from the germline V gene (reference sequence). Spanning cysteine to phenylalanine, the CDR3 consists of 13 amino acids. Only the CDR3 part of the read is kept: 39 bases, read in frame from the first base. V loses 5 bases, J loses 4 bases, and the germline ends lie 9 bases apart. Each collaborating institution followed its own protocols to collect whole blood in K2EDTA tubes. For TCRbeta analysis, collaborators shipped samples as frozen whole blood, isolated PBMCs, or DNA extracted from either of those sample types. Study-wide findings and limitations: The amount of clinical and demographic metadata varied by source and participant and was provided uncurated.

This sequence uses TRBV7-9 and TRBJ2-1; the D gene is perhaps TRBD1, from 5 matching bases. Sequencing input: peripheral blood. The clonotype was recovered from a man aged 45 to 65 with active COVID-19. The CDR3 is CASSLGQYNEQFF. In nucleotides, the sequence is TGTGCCAGCAGCCTGGGGCAGTACAATGAGCAGTTCTTC. Joined to the reference TRBV7-9 and TRBJ2-1 proteins, this CDR3 gives the full variable domain: DTGVSQNPRHKITKRGQNVTFRCDPISEHNRLYWYRQTLGQGPEFLTYFQNEAQLEKSRLLSDRFSAERPKGSFSTLEIQRTEQGDSAMYLCASSLGQYNEQFFGPGTRLTVL.